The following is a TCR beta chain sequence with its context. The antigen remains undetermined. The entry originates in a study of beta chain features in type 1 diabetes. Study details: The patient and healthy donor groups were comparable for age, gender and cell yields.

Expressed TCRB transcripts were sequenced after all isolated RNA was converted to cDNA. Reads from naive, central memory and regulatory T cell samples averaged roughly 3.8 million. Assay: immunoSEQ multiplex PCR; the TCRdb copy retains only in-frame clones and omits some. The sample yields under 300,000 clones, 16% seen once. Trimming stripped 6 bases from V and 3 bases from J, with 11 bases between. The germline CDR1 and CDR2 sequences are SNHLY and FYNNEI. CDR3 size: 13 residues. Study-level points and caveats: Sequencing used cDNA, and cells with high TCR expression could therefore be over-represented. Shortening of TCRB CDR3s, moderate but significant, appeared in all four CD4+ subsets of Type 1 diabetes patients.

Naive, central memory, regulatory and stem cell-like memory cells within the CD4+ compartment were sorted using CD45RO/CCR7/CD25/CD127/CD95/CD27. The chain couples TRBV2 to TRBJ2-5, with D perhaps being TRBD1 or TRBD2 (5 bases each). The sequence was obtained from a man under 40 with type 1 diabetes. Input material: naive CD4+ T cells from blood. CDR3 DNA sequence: TGTGCCAGCAGGGAGGACACCAAAGAGACCCAGTACTTC. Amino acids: CASREDTKETQYF.